This T cell receptor (beta chain) came from a study of blood T cell repertoires in COVID-19. Trimming removed 5 bases from V and 2 bases from J; junction bases left unmatched: 5. Germline V lookup: CDR1 MDHEN, CDR2 SYDVKM. The CDR3 sequence is 14 residues long. Original processing methods: Estimates of nucleated cell counts were drawn from the amplification of reference gene primers. TCRdb keeps only in-frame clones here, not all; method: immunoSEQ multiplex PCR. That table gives V, J and clone size, and the DNA gave D and trimming. The data contain some 320,000 clones, around nine tenths of them seen just once; the ten biggest clones take up roughly 5.3%. Participant age was about 18 to 89 years, and participants resided in approximately 24 US areas. Researchers sorted participants into cohorts using their self-reported clinical history.

The TCR originated in a man aged 55-75 years who had recovered from COVID-19. The V and J genes are TRBV28 and TRBJ2-7; 8 bases agree with TRBD1. The sample was PBMCs or T cells enriched from blood (not recorded which). CDR3 DNA: TGTGCCAGCAGTCCACGGACAGGGACCTACGAGCAGTACTTC. Translation gives CASSPRTGTYEQYF.